These 2 T cell receptor beta chains were sequenced from one sample in a study of cytomegalovirus exposure and HLA in healthy donors. It was with 60 Vbeta and 13 Jbeta primers that the PCR ran. TCRdb keeps only in-frame clones here, not all; method: immunoSEQ multiplex PCR. This sample has approximately 110,000 clones, with roughly 74% found just once. The sequenced sample consisted of PBMCs. All receptors derive from a woman aged 25 to 45 in good health and CMV-seronegative.

V is TRBV7-6 and J is TRBJ2-5; D not resolved. The germline V gene has CDR1 SGHVS and CDR2 FNYEAQ. With 5 bases removed from V and 1 base from J, the gap between germline ends came to 23 bases. The CDR3 extends over 18 amino acids. The CDR3 spells CASSPRELFQPRQETQYF. The CDR3 nucleotides read TGTGCCAGCAGCCCGAGAGAATTATTCCAACCGCGCCAAGAGACCCAGTACTTC.

The J gene is TRBJ2-2, the V gene TRBV5-1, with 8 bases aligning to TRBD2. The V and J ends lost 5 bases and 4 bases, in that order; junction bases with no gene match: 7. CDR1 and CDR2 from the germline V gene are SGHRS and YFSETQ. This CDR3 comprises 15 residues. The CDR3 loop is CASSPMAGGTGELFF. The DNA for the CDR3 is TGCGCCAGCAGTCCCATGGCGGGAGGCACCGGGGAGCTGTTTTTT.